Following are 5 T cell receptor beta chains from one sample sequenced in a study of T-cell memory formation after mild COVID-19. MiXCR was run by TCRdb on the 5' RACE reads, yielding one entry per CDR3 protein. The sample carries 80,000 to 130,000 distinct CDR3 sequences, 11% recorded once. What was sequenced was PBMCs or a T cell subset sorted from them (not recorded which). Receptors originate from a man aged 18 to 30 who had mild COVID-19 (a few samples of this study predate the infection). Cell type and time point are not known.

The chain has TRBV7-9 and TRBJ2-3; 7 nucleotides agree with TRBD1. Germline V CDR1 and CDR2: SEHNR, FQNEAQ (reference sequence). This CDR3 is built from 16 residues. The J segment lost 2 bases and the V segment lost 3 bases, leaving 8 bases of the junction unmatched. The CDR3 protein is CASSLPRDRPTDTQYF. CDR3 nucleotides: TGTGCCAGCAGCTTGCCCCGGGACAGACCCACAGATACGCAGTATTTT.

This chain uses TRBV6-2 or TRBV6-3 with TRBJ2-7; D unclear. The germline CDR1 and CDR2 sequences are MNHEY and SVGEGT. This CDR3 is 13 amino acids long. Trimming cost V 6 bases and J 0 bases, with 9 bases left between them. The CDR3 reads CASSSRSSYEQYV. In nucleotides, the CDR3 is TGTGCCAGCAGCTCCAGGAGCTCCTACGAGCAGTACGTC.

This clonotype came up a few times. CDR3: CASSSTGALAYNEQFF. CDR3 nucleotides: TGCGCCAGCAGCTCCACGGGGGCCCTAGCCTACAATGAGCAGTTCTTC. V gene TRBV5-1 combines with J gene TRBJ2-1, with D possibly called TRBD1 or TRBD2 (6 bases each). Per germline, CDR1 SGHRS and CDR2 YFSETQ. The CDR3 has 16 residues. The ends were cut back, 3 bases at V and 2 bases at J, with 15 bases in the middle. The complete variable domain, with remaining parts taken from reference TRBV5-1 and TRBJ2-1, reads KAGVTQTPRYLIKTRGQQVTLSCSPISGHRSVSWYQQTPGQGLQFLFEYFSETQRNKGNFPGRFSGRQFSNSRSEMNVSTLELGDSALYLCASSSTGALAYNEQFFGPGTRLTVL.

This rearrangement joins TRBV29-1 to TRBJ1-2; tentatively, D is TRBD1 (6 bases). The CDR3 runs 11 residues. With 6 bases removed from V and 6 bases from J, the gap between germline ends came to 11 bases. The germline V gene encodes CDR1 SQVTM and CDR2 ANQGSEA. CDR3 residues: CSVKYRDGYTF. The CDR3 bases are TGCAGCGTCAAGTACAGGGATGGCTACACCTTC.

This clonotype has more than one count but fewer than ten. The rearrangement links TRBV7-9 to TRBJ1-4; the D is unclear. V lost 4 bases and J 8 bases, leaving 26 bases between the germline ends. The CDR3 is 18 amino acids. Germline-derived CDR1 and CDR2 are SEHNR and FQNEAQ (reference sequence). The DNA for the CDR3 is TGTGCCAGCAGCTCCGACCTAATACCGCTATCAAGGATCGAAAAACTGTTTTTT. Residues: CASSSDLIPLSRIEKLFF.